This T cell receptor beta chain was sequenced during a study of CD8+CD57+ T cells in acquired aplastic anemia. The germline V and J ends were trimmed by 0 bases and 2 bases, with 9 bases remaining between them. CDR3 length: 15 amino acids. The germline CDR1 and CDR2 sequences are SGHAT and FQNNGV. It was patients with CD8+CD57+ cell expansion by flow cytometry who were chosen for sequencing. Profiling that covered TCR beta VDJ and CDR3 relied on genomic DNA as its template. TCRdb processed the reads anew with MiXCR; each CDR3 protein has one entry. Of some 200,000 distinct CDR3 sequences listed, 40% to 55% were seen once; the top ten hold around 8.8%.

Material: sorted CD4+, CD8+, or CD8+CD57+ T cells (not recorded which) from PBMCs. The source is a human donor with aplastic anemia. The V call is TRBV11-2, the J call TRBJ2-3, with unresolved D. CDR3 sequence: CASSLDRTITDTQYF. As DNA, the CDR3 is TGTGCCAGCAGCTTAGACAGGACCATCACAGATACGCAGTATTTT.